Below, one TCR beta chain is given with its context. Its antigen is currently not known. Base qualities were left out, and no much larger clone turns up one base away. RNA was extracted using the RNeasy kit, and roughly 0.5 to 1 ug of the RNA was reverse transcribed with random hexamers. The immunoSEQ multiplex PCR assay, which covers 54 Vbeta and 13 Jbeta segments, was used to amplify TCR beta CDR3 regions. PCR amplification bias was corrected by using a synthetic template baseline for primer optimization and computational correction. The study's own analysis went as follows. Reads were annotated to V, D and J genes per IMGT and analyzed with immunoSEQ Analyzer, keeping only productive sequences. Clonality was calculated as one minus the Shannon entropy normalized by log2 of the number of productive unique sequences. For each patient and control, public and private clones were evaluated among the 100 most prevalent clones. Clones were defined as Susac-specific when absent from the healthy and MS cohorts, from approximately 1,100 published viral clones and from other ImmuneACCESS disease sequences. TCRdb handled the public reads itself, with Q25 trimming in fastp and clone calling in MiXCR, and kept productive beta chains. Rows matching on CDR3 protein sequence are summarized as one entry with the most common DNA and genes. TCRdb's processing, not the authors' own work, is the source of the V and J calls. The sample records about 130,000 distinct CDR3 sequences, around 95% of which are singletons. The top ten clonotypes cover 0.15% to 0.2% of the sample.

These data are taken from a study of CD8 T cells in Susac syndrome (dated by TCRdb to about 2019). Describing the broader study: Among the sequenced Susac syndrome patients, roughly six had clinically active disease and fewer than 10 were in clinical remission. At blood withdrawal, Susac syndrome patients were therapy-naive, treated with corticosteroids (with IVIg additionally given to some), or treated with IVIg alone. Repertoire sequencing was used to test whether CD8+ T cell activation and differentiation in Susac syndrome was antigen driven. Clonality of the CD8+ T cell repertoire was compared between eleven to twelve healthy donors, around 14 Susac syndrome patients and about 15 multiple sclerosis patients.

High-throughput TCR beta sequencing profiled peripheral blood CD8+ and CD4+ T cells from healthy donors, Susac syndrome patients and multiple sclerosis patients. Recently defined diagnostic criteria for definite or probable disease were met by the Susac syndrome patients. Bulk CD8+ and CD4+ T cells were purified by magnetic negative isolation, whereas CD8+ TEMRA cells were enriched by FACS. Blood was drawn into EDTA tubes, processed within 24 hours, and PBMCs were isolated by density gradient centrifugation. PBMCs destined for TCR sequencing were cryopreserved in liquid nitrogen and later thawed in a 37 °C water bath. A purity of at least 90% was achieved for sorted or isolated CD4+, CD8+ and CD8+ TEMRA cells. The germline V gene specifies SGHRS as CDR1 and YFSETQ as CDR2. Trimming costs V 3 bases and J 0 bases, and their ends lie 13 bases apart. The CDR3 starts with the cysteine, ends with the phenylalanine, and has 15 residues. The DNA shown is the 45-base CDR3, in frame from base 1.

The study at large found these results: Approximately 15 Susac-specific public clones were identified in the total CD8+ repertoire, and roughly five Susac-specific public clones were identified in the CD8+ TEMRA repertoire. Clonal expansion was observed in Susac syndrome CD8+ repertoires, with the highest expansion in CD8+ TEMRA cells and greater expansion in clinically active than in remitting patients. The TCR sequencing and HLA analysis was acknowledged to have included a relatively small number of individuals.

This TCR was recovered from a human donor with Susac syndrome. The sample consisted of CD8+ T cells from PBMCs. This chain is built from TRBV5-1 and TRBJ2-7; confidence is insufficient to name the D gene. The CDR3 sequence is CASSSNQRSSYEQYF. The sequenced DNA: TGCGCCAGCAGCTCAAACCAAAGAAGCTCCTACGAGCAGTACTTC.